The clone carrying this T cell receptor (beta chain) has a count of ten or more. Each participant's cohort was designated according to participant-reported clinical history. Original data processing: Estimated nucleated cell counts came from reference gene primer amplification. Libraries were prepared by immunoSEQ multiplex PCR; TCRdb keeps only in-frame clonotypes and omits some of them. D and trimming were read from the DNA, whereas the V and J calls and clone size are those reported in that table. The sample holds 220,000 or so clones; about 79% are singletons and the top ten take approximately 1.3%. The length of the CDR3 is 15 residues. Germline CDR1 is PRHDT and CDR2 is FYEKMQ (reference sequence). V lost 3 bases and J lost 6; bases outside the gene matches: 6. The sample originates from a study of blood T cell repertoires in COVID-19.

The J gene is TRBJ2-7, the V gene TRBV13; 12 bases map to TRBD2. Sequenced input: PBMCs or T cells enriched from blood (not recorded which). The origin of this receptor is a woman aged 40 to 49 with acute COVID-19. This CDR3 is CASSFLTSGRSEQYF. CDR3 nucleotides: TGTGCCAGCAGCTTCCTGACTAGCGGGAGATCCGAGCAGTACTTC.